The 29 T cell receptor beta chains below all came from one sample that was sequenced in a study of cytomegalovirus exposure and HLA in healthy donors. Primers: 60 Vbeta forward and 13 Jbeta reverse. Sequenced by immunoSEQ multiplex PCR; TCRdb stores in-frame clones only, minus some. In the table there are about 130,000 clones, approximately 9% of which are singletons. The source material was PBMCs. The receptors shown here come from a woman aged 35 to 49 in good health and CMV-seropositive.

This clone has just a few counts. V usage is TRBV27 and J usage is TRBJ1-6; 8 bases line up with TRBD1. The CDR3 runs 15 residues. Trimming cost V 6 bases and J 7 bases; bases outside gene matches: 8. CDR1 and CDR2 from the germline V gene are MNHEY and SMNVEV (reference sequence). This CDR3 is CASSRQGTANSPLHF. As DNA, the CDR3 is TGTGCCAGCAGCCGACAGGGGACTGCGAATTCACCCCTCCACTTT.

Only a few counts were recorded for this clone. The V gene is TRBV11-3, the J gene TRBJ1-2; D not certain. This CDR3 has 13 residues. The V and J ends lost 4 bases and 5 bases respectively, with 11 bases between them. Germline CDR1 and CDR2: SGHNT and YENEEA. CDR3 sequence reads: CASSSLDGYGYTF. The CDR3 nucleotides read TGTGCCAGCAGCTCCCTCGACGGGTATGGCTACACCTTC.

This clone turned up a few times. This chain uses TRBV6-1 with TRBJ1-1; D uncertain. The CDR3 is made up of 12 amino acids. V was shortened by 8 bases and J by 1 base, with 8 bases between the two germline ends. Germline CDR1 is MNHNS and CDR2 is SASEGT. Here the CDR3 DNA reads TGTGCCAGCTTAGCCCGGAACACTGAAGCTTTCTTT. Its protein is CASLARNTEAFF.

The rearrangement joins TRBV5-1 to TRBJ2-7, with TRBD1 identical over 8 bases. The CDR3 spans 14 residues. Germline loops: CDR1 SGHRS, CDR2 YFSETQ. Losses at the gene ends were 3 bases for V and 3 bases for J; bases not matched to a gene: 5. The CDR3 here is CASSSLTGGYEQYF. The CDR3 DNA is TGCGCCAGCAGCTCGCTTACAGGGGGCTACGAGCAGTACTTC. Variable domain in full (rest from reference TRBV5-1 and TRBJ2-7): KAGVTQTPRYLIKTRGQQVTLSCSPISGHRSVSWYQQTPGQGLQFLFEYFSETQRNKGNFPGRFSGRQFSNSRSEMNVSTLELGDSALYLCASSSLTGGYEQYFGPGTRLTVT.

This clone was seen a few times. This sequence joins TRBV2 and TRBJ1-1; 10 positions agree with TRBD1. V trimming: 6 bases; J trimming: 4 bases; junction bases outside the gene matches: 11. CDR1 is SNHLY, CDR2 FYNNEI, per germline. The CDR3 runs 16 residues. The CDR3 nucleotides read TGTGCCAGCAGAAGCTTCGGGACAGGGGTAGGCACTGAAGCTTTCTTT. It specifies CASRSFGTGVGTEAFF.

The table lists this clone with a few counts. The chain links TRBV6-6 to TRBJ2-1; tentative D call: TRBD2 (5 bases). The CDR3 consists of 12 residues. Trimming left V 6 bases short and J 10 bases short, with 13 bases between. Per the germline V gene, CDR1 is MNHNY and CDR2 is SVGAGI (reference sequence). CDR3 nucleotides: TGTGCCAGCAGCCCCGGACTTTTAGAGCAGTTCTTC. Protein: CASSPGLLEQFF.

V and J are TRBV5-1 and TRBJ1-3; D unresolved. The ends were cut back, 0 bases at V and 0 bases at J, with 7 bases in the middle. The CDR3 loop spans 15 amino acids. Per germline, CDR1 SGHRS and CDR2 YFSETQ. For the CDR3, the DNA is TGCGCCAGCAGCTTGGTGCCACTCTCTGGAAACACCATATATTTT. Translated: CASSLVPLSGNTIYF.

This clone appeared a few times. CDR3 region: CASSSGVGAKNIQYF. The CDR3 DNA sequence: TGTGCCAGCAGCTCGGGAGTTGGAGCCAAAAACATTCAGTACTTC. This sequence joins TRBV11-2 and TRBJ2-4; TRBD2 might be the D (6 bases). Trimming shortened V by 4 bases and J by 0 bases, and 10 bases separated the two germline ends. This CDR3 contains 15 residues. The germline gives CDR1 SGHAT, CDR2 FQNNGV. Variable domain in full (rest from reference TRBV11-2 and TRBJ2-4): EAGVAQSPRYKIIEKRQSVAFWCNPISGHATLYWYQQILGQGPKLLIQFQNNGVVDDSQLPKDRFSAERLKGVDSTLKIQPAKLEDSAVYLCASSSGVGAKNIQYFGAGTRLSVL.

This clone has only a few counts. The rearrangement links TRBV29-1 to TRBJ2-3; D remains ambiguous. Trimming cost V 3 bases and J 5 bases, with 9 bases left between them. Looked up from germline, CDR1 is SQVTM and CDR2 is ANQGSEA. CDR3 length: 12 amino acids. CDR3 loop: CSVDVGRDTQYF. The DNA of the CDR3 is TGCAGCGTTGATGTGGGCAGAGATACGCAGTATTTT.

The V and J genes are TRBV5-1 and TRBJ1-4, with no clear D. This CDR3 has 14 residues. Trimming pared 2 bases from V and 4 bases from J, leaving 9 bases between. Germline V gene lookup returns CDR1 SGHRS and CDR2 YFSETQ. CDR3 sequence reads: CASSFEGYNEKLFF. CDR3 bases: TGCGCCAGCAGCTTTGAGGGTTATAATGAAAAACTGTTTTTT.

The chain has TRBV2 and TRBJ2-7, with D possibly matching TRBD1 (6 bases). The CDR3 sequence is 14 residues long. The germline V gene has CDR1 SNHLY and CDR2 FYNNEI. Trimming took off 2 bases at V and 3 bases at J, with 11 bases between the two ends. CDR3: CASSEFGRGYEQYF. CDR3 sequence (DNA): TGTGCCAGCAGTGAATTCGGCAGGGGCTACGAGCAGTACTTC.

This clone has only a few counts. The chain couples TRBV9 to TRBJ1-1, with a possible D match to TRBD1 (5 bases). CDR3 length equals 15 residues. Germline V gene data show CDR1 as SGDLS and CDR2 as YYNGEE. The V end was cut by 4 bases, the J end by 5 bases, with 18 bases between. CDR3 coding DNA: TGTGCCAGCAGCTCCATCCTGCAGGGAAGAACTGAAGCTTTCTTT. It codes for CASSSILQGRTEAFF.

The chain carries TRBV7-7 and TRBJ2-7; 10 bases align to TRBD1. CDR1 SSHAT and CDR2 FNYEAQ come from the germline V gene (reference sequence). J lost 2 bases, V lost 5 bases, and 3 bases had no gene match. The CDR3 has 14 amino acids. This CDR3 is CASSPGQGTYEQYF. DNA for the CDR3: TGTGCCAGCAGCCCGGGACAGGGGACCTACGAGCAGTACTTC.

This rearrangement joins TRBV27 to TRBJ2-3; 7 nucleotides match TRBD2. Germline V gives CDR1 MNHEY, CDR2 SMNVEV (reference sequence). V lost 8 bases to trimming and J lost 0 bases; unmatched junction nucleotides: 5. The CDR3 consists of 14 residues. The CDR3 nucleotides are TGTGCCAGCTCGACGCGGGGGAGCACAGATACGCAGTATTTT. This sequence encodes CASSTRGSTDTQYF.

As regards this clone: The junction departs from the called germline gene at one end, perhaps through a read error. The rearrangement uses TRBV4-3 and TRBJ1-6; TRBD1 matches at 9 bases. The CDR3 has 18 amino acids. Germline V lookup: CDR1 LGHNA, CDR2 YSLEER. In DNA, the CDR3 is TGCACCAGCAGCCAAGATTTCGGGACAGGGATAGGAAATTCACCCCTCCACTTT. Translation: CTSSQDFGTGIGNSPLHF.

This clone was counted between two and nine times. J is TRBJ2-6 and V is TRBV19, with D perhaps matching TRBD2 (6 bases). Germline-derived CDR1 and CDR2 are LNHDA and SQIVND (reference sequence). The CDR3 has 16 amino acids. The ends were cut back, 5 bases at V and 0 bases at J, with 11 bases in the middle. In nucleotides, the CDR3 is TGTGCCAGTAGTTTCGCGGGGAGCTCTGGGGCCAACGTCCTGACTTTC. It is translated as CASSFAGSSGANVLTF.

This clone was observed a few times. The chain combines TRBV7-2 with TRBJ2-2; D call uncertain. V lost 6 bases to trimming and J lost 5 bases, with 13 bases between them. CDR1 is SGHTA, CDR2 FQGNSA, per germline. This CDR3 is 14 amino acids long. The CDR3 coding sequence is TGTGCCAGCAGTCGTATTAGGAGTACCGGGGAGCTGTTTTTT. Translating it yields CASSRIRSTGELFF.

This clone was seen only a few times. The V call is TRBV5-1, the J call TRBJ2-2; TRBD1 matches at 9 bases. The V gene's germline CDR1 is SGHRS and CDR2 YFSETQ. The V gene end was trimmed by 4 bases and the J gene end by 7 bases; junction bases not matched to a gene: 11. The CDR3 length is 16 residues. The chain's CDR3 is CASSREGQGTGGELFF. The DNA of the CDR3 is TGCGCCAGCAGCCGAGAGGGACAGGGTACAGGCGGGGAGCTGTTTTTT.

The V call is TRBV10-3, the J call TRBJ2-7; TRBD1 aligns across 9 bases. The CDR3 is 13 amino acids. The germline gives CDR1 ENHRY, CDR2 SYGVKD. V lost 6 bases, J lost 2 bases, and 2 bases stayed unmatched. The CDR3 here is CAIRQGAPYEQYF. The CDR3 DNA follows: TGTGCCATCAGACAGGGGGCTCCCTACGAGCAGTACTTC.

This clone turned up a few times. Lacking the conserved final phenylalanine or tryptophan, this CDR3 likely reflects a read error. Because the CDR3's place on the DNA is in doubt, the DNA is left out and the CDR3 is given as listed by TCRdb. The chain is built from TRBV6-1 and TRBJ1-5; the table's D call, TRBD1, was not checked against the DNA. The CDR3 comprises 12 residues, both ends counted. Germline V lookup: CDR1 MNHNS, CDR2 SASEGT. This CDR3 reads CASSRDNQPKHL.

This clone showed up just a few times. The V gene is TRBV2, the J gene TRBJ1-1; 7 bases agree with TRBD1. With V trimmed by 11 bases and J by 4 bases, 7 bases remained unmatched. Germline V CDR1 and CDR2: SNHLY, FYNNEI. There are 12 residues in the CDR3. The DNA for the CDR3 is TGTGCCGGTCAGGGGGTAAGCACTGAAGCTTTCTTT. Encoded protein: CAGQGVSTEAFF.

About this clone itself: The CDR3 end shows no conserved phenylalanine or tryptophan, and so a read error is likely. The J gene is TRBJ2-2, the V gene TRBV6-4; 8 bases align to TRBD1. Germline values: CDR1 MRHNA, CDR2 SNTAGT. The CDR3 is 14 residues long. V lost 3 bases to trimming and J lost 6 bases; unmatched junction nucleotides: 3. The CDR3 loop is CASSEQQGAGELFV. In DNA form, the CDR3 reads TGTGCCAGCAGTGAGCAACAGGGGGCCGGGGAGCTGTTTGTT.

The rearrangement joins TRBV6-5 to TRBJ2-2; D is unresolved. Germline CDR1 and CDR2: MNHEY and SVGAGI. V lost 8 bases to trimming and J lost 4 bases, with 11 bases between them. The CDR3 sequence is 13 residues long. Here the CDR3 reads CASSFKRTGELFF. CDR3 in DNA: TGTGCCAGCTCCTTTAAGCGCACCGGGGAGCTGTTTTTT.

The chain has TRBV16 and TRBJ1-3; TRBD1 might be the D (5 bases). Trimming shortened V by 4 bases and J by 0 bases, and 16 bases separated the two germline ends. Germline V gene data show CDR1 as KGHSY and CDR2 as FQNENV. The CDR3 has 17 residues. CDR3 loop: CASSPRSTGPSGNTIYF. Written as DNA, the CDR3 is TGTGCCAGCAGCCCCAGGTCCACAGGCCCCTCTGGAAACACCATATATTTT.

V gene TRBV29-1 combines with J gene TRBJ1-2; D unresolved. This CDR3 region has 14 residues. Germline V gene data show CDR1 as SQVTM and CDR2 as ANQGSEA. V lost 5 bases, J lost 5 bases, and 18 bases lay in between. CDR3 bases: TGCAGCGTTCCAGCGGGCATCGGAAGATATGGCTACACCTTC. Translating gives CSVPAGIGRYGYTF.

The CDR3 loop is CASSALTGGGNTEAFF. The CDR3 DNA sequence: TGTGCCAGCAGCGCCCTTACAGGGGGAGGCAACACTGAAGCTTTCTTT. The V and J genes are TRBV9 and TRBJ1-1; TRBD1 aligns across 8 bases. J was trimmed by 2 bases and V by 3 bases; bases with no gene match: 9. In germline, CDR1 is SGDLS, CDR2 YYNGEE. This CDR3 has 16 amino acids.

V and J are TRBV5-4 and TRBJ2-7; D gene uncertain. The germline V gene has CDR1 SGHNT and CDR2 YYREEE (reference sequence). The CDR3 runs 16 residues. Trimming left V 2 bases short and J 2 bases short, with 17 bases between. The CDR3 is CASSLEAARRPYEQYF. The DNA for the CDR3 is TGTGCCAGCAGCTTAGAGGCTGCCCGCCGTCCCTACGAGCAGTACTTC.

V usage is TRBV2 and J usage is TRBJ1-4; maybe TRBD1 (6 bases). The CDR3 runs to 15 residues. Between the trimmed V and J ends, which lost 0 bases and 7 bases, there was a span of 12 bases. The V gene's germline CDR1 is SNHLY and CDR2 FYNNEI. The CDR3 coding sequence is TGTGCCAGCAGTGAAGCTCCAGGGGCGGGTGAAAAACTGTTTTTT. Protein product: CASSEAPGAGEKLFF.

The rearrangement uses TRBV27 and TRBJ1-2; 8 bases align to TRBD1. The CDR3 loop spans 13 amino acids. Germline trimming cut 3 bases from V and 7 bases from J; bases unmatched to any gene: 4. From germline, CDR1 is MNHEY and CDR2 SMNVEV (reference sequence). Here the CDR3 reads CASSFTGGGGYTF. CDR3 nucleotide sequence: TGTGCCAGCAGTTTCACAGGGGGGGGTGGCTACACCTTC.